This entry features one TCR beta chain sequence. Its antigen is as yet unknown. This entry comes from a study of T cells in Graves' hyperthyroidism and ophthalmopathy. General observations from the study: Most thyroid clonotypes with frequency above 0.001 were detected in blood. Progression to ophthalmopathy was predicted a median of about six months early. Stable hyperthyroidism was separated from ophthalmopathy by a model based on 13 V-J features.

Researchers took RNA transcripts and amplified the TCR beta CDR3 regions from them. When the TCR CDR3 underwent first-round RT-PCR, the HTBI primer set was used. MiXCR, applied by TCRdb to the multiplex PCR reads, yields one record per CDR3 protein. The table records 450,000 to 500,000 distinct CDR3 sequences, about 22% of them present only once. V trimming: 6 bases; J trimming: 3 bases; junction bases outside the gene matches: 32. This CDR3 has 23 amino acids. Sequenced: blood. The receptor comes from an older woman with Graves' ophthalmopathy. The chain recombines TRBV12-3 or TRBV12-4 with TRBJ2-1, with TRBD2 matching 7 bases. The CDR3 sequence: CASSCTKKEINYAAGVCYNEQFF. For the CDR3, the DNA is TGTGCCAGCAGCTGCACAAAAAAAGAAATTAATTACGCTGCGGGAGTTTGCTACAATGAGCAGTTCTTC.